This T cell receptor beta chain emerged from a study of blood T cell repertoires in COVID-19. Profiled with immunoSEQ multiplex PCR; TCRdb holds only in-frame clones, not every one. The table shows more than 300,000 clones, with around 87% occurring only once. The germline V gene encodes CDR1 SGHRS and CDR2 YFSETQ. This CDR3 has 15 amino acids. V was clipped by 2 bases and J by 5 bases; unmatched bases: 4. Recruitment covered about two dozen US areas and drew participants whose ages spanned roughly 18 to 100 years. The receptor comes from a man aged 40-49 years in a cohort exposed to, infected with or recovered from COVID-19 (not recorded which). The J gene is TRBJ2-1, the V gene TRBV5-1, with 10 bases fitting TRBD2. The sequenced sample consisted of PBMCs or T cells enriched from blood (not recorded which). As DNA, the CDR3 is TGCGCCAGCAGCTTACGTACTAGCGGGAACAATGAGCAGTTCTTC. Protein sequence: CASSLRTSGNNEQFF.